This TCR beta chain is drawn from a study of cytomegalovirus exposure and HLA in healthy donors. The V gene end was trimmed by 7 bases and the J gene end by 4 bases; junction bases not matched to a gene: 4. In germline, CDR1 is WSHSY, CDR2 SAAADI. This CDR3 comprises 13 residues. The PCR ran on 60 Vbeta and 13 Jbeta primers. Produced via immunoSEQ multiplex PCR; TCRdb's table is partial and in-frame only. The sample holds 140,000 to 150,000 clones, around 75% seen once. This rearrangement joins TRBV10-2 to TRBJ1-2, with 9 nucleotides matching TRBD1. Sequencing was carried out using PBMCs. This TCR came from a man aged 25 to 40 in good health and CMV-seronegative. The CDR3 spells CASTLTGGYGYTF. Written as DNA, the CDR3 is TGCGCCAGCACTCTGACAGGGGGCTATGGCTACACCTTC.